The 5 T cell receptor beta chains in this list originate from one sample, sequenced in a study of PD-1 blockade in classical Hodgkin lymphoma. Time point specified: cycle 4 day 1 (C4D1), after more than five weeks of nivolumab. Autologous stem cell transplantation was followed by relapse in every patient, and brentuximab vedotin exposure varied. Data came from immunoSEQ multiplex PCR; TCRdb stores just in-frame clones and leaves some out. The repertoire holds tens of thousands of clones, roughly nine tenths seen once, with 8% in the top ten. Sequences were derived from peripheral blood mononuclear cells (PBMCs), sampled before the fourth cycle of nivolumab. The receptors derive from a human donor with classical Hodgkin lymphoma.

The chain couples TRBV27 to TRBJ1-1; possible D gene TRBD1, 5 bases. From germline, CDR1 is MNHEY and CDR2 SMNVEV (reference sequence). V dropped 5 bases and J dropped 4 bases, with 8 bases sitting between them. The CDR3 has 12 amino acids. The CDR3 DNA reads as TGTGCCAGCAGTCCGGGGGGCACTGAAGCTTTCTTT. This gives the protein CASSPGGTEAFF.

The rearrangement uses TRBV5-1 and TRBJ2-2; 9 positions agree with TRBD1. CDR1 and CDR2 from the germline V gene are SGHRS and YFSETQ. The CDR3 is 16 amino acids. The trim removed 2 bases at V and 5 bases at J, leaving 7 bases unmatched. CDR3 residues: CASSFTGQGRTGELFF. CDR3 DNA: TGCGCCAGCAGCTTTACCGGACAGGGGCGGACCGGGGAGCTGTTTTTT.

The J gene is TRBJ2-1, the V gene TRBV29-1; D remains unclear. The V end lost 0 bases, the J end lost 6 bases, and 6 bases lay between the germline ends. The V gene's germline CDR1 is SQVTM and CDR2 ANQGSEA. The CDR3 runs to 12 residues. The CDR3 DNA sequence: TGCAGCGTTGAAGATCGGCTCAATGAGCAGTTCTTC. Its translation is CSVEDRLNEQFF.

The chain has TRBV21-1 and TRBJ2-5; TRBD2 was called by the table and not checked on the DNA. TRBV21-1 is a known pseudogene. The CDR3 loop spans 16 amino acids. CDR3 coding DNA: TGTGCCAGCAGCAATCTAGCGGGAGGGCCCAGTGAGACCCAGTACTTC. Residues: CASSNLAGGPSETQYF.

This rearrangement joins TRBV7-8 to TRBJ2-7; D perhaps matches TRBD1 (5 bases). This CDR3 region has 15 residues. The germline V gene encodes CDR1 SGHVS and CDR2 FQNEAQ. V gave up 4 bases and J gave up 1 base, with 14 bases separating them. The CDR3 sequence is CASSSGIGSSYEQYF. CDR3 DNA sequence: TGTGCCAGCAGCTCAGGGATTGGTTCGTCCTACGAGCAGTACTTC.